This is a list of T cell receptor beta chains from one sample in a study of human T cells and chemical hapten exposure. TCRdb independently ran MiXCR on the RACE reads; one entry per CDR3 protein. The sample carries around 190,000 distinct CDR3 sequences, around 22% recorded once. The sample consisted of whole blood, taken in connection with sensitization to the hapten diphenylcyclopropenone (DPC). These receptors were taken from a woman aged 45 to 65 with alopecia areata. Some clones in this sample may be carry-over from other donors' samples. CDR3s include the opening cysteine and the closing phenylalanine or tryptophan. A D gene is named only where the DNA matches it firmly. Clone sizes are given selectively: once, few, many, or a class where the clone is expanded.

cdr3_aa: CASSPQGTGRHTEAFF
cdr3_nt: TGTGCCAGCAGCCCTCAAGGGACAGGGCGGCACACTGAAGCTTTCTTT
clone_size: few
d_call: TRBD1
v_call: TRBV3-1
j_call: TRBJ1-1

cdr3_aa: CARTQGAKTHGYTF
cdr3_nt: TGTGCCAGAACCCAGGGCGCAAAAACTCATGGCTACACCTTC
clone_size: NA
d_call: NA
v_call: TRBV25-1
j_call: TRBJ1-2

cdr3_aa: CASSLAQVNQPQHF
cdr3_nt: TGTGCCAGCAGCTTGGCGCAGGTCAATCAGCCCCAGCATTTT
clone_size: NA
d_call: NA
v_call: TRBV7-9
j_call: TRBJ1-5

cdr3_aa: CASSWGLGGGETQYF
cdr3_nt: TGCGCCAGCAGCTGGGGACTAGGGGGCGGCGAGACCCAGTACTTC
clone_size: NA
d_call: NA
v_call: TRBV5-1
j_call: TRBJ2-5

cdr3_aa: CASSLNRGLADTQYF
cdr3_nt: TGCGCCAGCAGCTTGAACAGGGGATTGGCAGATACGCAGTATTTT
clone_size: few
d_call: TRBD1
v_call: TRBV5-1
j_call: TRBJ2-3

cdr3_aa: CSVRSNTEAFF
cdr3_nt: TGCAGCGTTAGGAGTAACACTGAAGCTTTCTTT
clone_size: NA
d_call: NA
v_call: TRBV29-1
j_call: TRBJ1-1

cdr3_aa: CASSILWYRVPLRDYEQYF
cdr3_nt: TGTGCCAGTAGTATCCTTTGGTACAGGGTCCCCCTACGAGACTACGAGCAGTACTTC
clone_size: NA
d_call: NA
v_call: TRBV19
j_call: TRBJ2-7

cdr3_aa: CASSLLGATPYGYTF
cdr3_nt: TGTGCCAGCAGTTTACTGGGGGCAACTCCCTATGGCTACACCTTC
clone_size: NA
d_call: NA
v_call: TRBV27
j_call: TRBJ1-2

cdr3_aa: CASSYSGGYQPQHF
cdr3_nt: TGTGCCAGCAGCTACTCAGGGGGCTATCAGCCCCAGCATTTT
clone_size: NA
d_call: TRBD1
v_call: TRBV12-3/TRBV12-4
j_call: TRBJ1-5

cdr3_aa: CASSPSTPPYEQYF
cdr3_nt: TGTGCCAGCAGCCCCAGTACACCTCCCTACGAGCAGTACTTC
clone_size: NA
d_call: NA
v_call: TRBV2
j_call: TRBJ2-7

cdr3_aa: CASSLGVGGSYIQYF
cdr3_nt: TGTGCCAGCAGCTTAGGGGTGGGCGGGAGTTACATTCAGTACTTC
clone_size: NA
d_call: TRBD2
v_call: TRBV7-2
j_call: TRBJ2-4

cdr3_aa: CASSFSGNGYNEQFF
cdr3_nt: TGTGCCAGCAGTTTTTCCGGGAATGGGTACAATGAGCAGTTCTTC
clone_size: NA
d_call: NA
v_call: TRBV28
j_call: TRBJ2-1

cdr3_aa: CSAREGTGRSEAFF
cdr3_nt: TGCAGTGCTAGAGAAGGGACAGGCCGTTCTGAAGCTTTCTTT
clone_size: few
d_call: TRBD1
v_call: TRBV20-1
j_call: TRBJ1-1

cdr3_aa: CASSYGTGNSPLHF
cdr3_nt: TGTGCCAGCAGTTATGGGACAGGGAATTCACCCCTCCACTTT
clone_size: NA
d_call: TRBD1
v_call: TRBV6-5
j_call: TRBJ1-6

cdr3_aa: CASYLAGIDTEAFF
cdr3_nt: TGTGCCAGCTACCTGGCGGGGATAGACACTGAAGCTTTCTTT
clone_size: many
d_call: NA
v_call: TRBV6-5
j_call: TRBJ1-1

cdr3_aa: CASSYGWSSGSRRSYEQYF
cdr3_nt: TGTGCCAGCAGTTACGGATGGTCTAGCGGGAGTAGAAGGTCCTACGAGCAGTACTTC
clone_size: NA
d_call: TRBD2
v_call: TRBV6-2/TRBV6-3
j_call: TRBJ2-7

cdr3_aa: CASSLFLGLGPYNEQFF
cdr3_nt: TGCGCCAGCAGCTTGTTTCTGGGACTAGGACCTTACAATGAGCAGTTCTTC
clone_size: few
d_call: TRBD2
v_call: TRBV5-1
j_call: TRBJ2-1

cdr3_aa: CASRRADQETQYF
cdr3_nt: TGTGCCAGCAGACGGGCGGATCAAGAGACCCAGTACTTC
clone_size: many
d_call: NA
v_call: TRBV6-1
j_call: TRBJ2-5

cdr3_aa: CSVQPGFYNEQFF
cdr3_nt: TGCAGCGTTCAACCGGGGTTCTACAATGAGCAGTTCTTC
clone_size: NA
d_call: NA
v_call: TRBV29-1
j_call: TRBJ2-1

cdr3_aa: CSAIHSGAYNEQFF
cdr3_nt: TGCAGTGCTATCCATTCGGGTGCCTACAATGAGCAGTTCTTC
clone_size: NA
d_call: NA
v_call: TRBV20-1
j_call: TRBJ2-1

cdr3_aa: CASSLGVRLNTEAFF
cdr3_nt: TGTGCCAGCAGCTTGGGCGTCCGCTTGAACACTGAAGCTTTCTTT
clone_size: NA
d_call: NA
v_call: TRBV6-8
j_call: TRBJ1-1

cdr3_aa: CASSLVQGTAGANVLTF
cdr3_nt: TGCGCCAGCAGCTTGGTCCAGGGTACTGCTGGGGCCAACGTCCTGACTTTC
clone_size: NA
d_call: NA
v_call: TRBV5-1
j_call: TRBJ2-6

cdr3_aa: CASSQDPREQFF
cdr3_nt: TGTGCCAGCAGCCAAGACCCCAGGGAGCAGTTCTTC
clone_size: many
d_call: NA
v_call: TRBV3-1
j_call: TRBJ2-1

cdr3_aa: CSVGLGRQGRAEAFF
cdr3_nt: TGCAGCGTTGGTTTAGGGAGACAGGGGAGGGCTGAAGCTTTCTTT
clone_size: few
d_call: TRBD1
v_call: TRBV29-1
j_call: TRBJ1-1

cdr3_aa: CASSPTALSYEQYF
cdr3_nt: TGTGCCAGCAGTCCGACAGCGCTCTCCTACGAGCAGTACTTC
clone_size: NA
d_call: NA
v_call: TRBV6-2/TRBV6-3
j_call: TRBJ2-7

cdr3_aa: CAIGRGVSAGELFF
cdr3_nt: TGTGCCATAGGAAGAGGGGTCTCCGCCGGGGAGCTGTTTTTT
clone_size: few
d_call: NA
v_call: TRBV10-3
j_call: TRBJ2-2

cdr3_aa: CASRGSGTDEQYF
cdr3_nt: TGTGCCAGCAGAGGTTCCGGGACCGACGAGCAGTACTTC
clone_size: few
d_call: NA
v_call: TRBV6-2/TRBV6-3
j_call: TRBJ2-7

cdr3_aa: CSVGGQGDQPQHF
cdr3_nt: TGCAGCGTTGGGGGGCAGGGAGATCAGCCCCAGCATTTT
clone_size: NA
d_call: NA
v_call: TRBV29-1
j_call: TRBJ1-5

cdr3_aa: CASSPGQGENQPQHF
cdr3_nt: TGTGCCAGCTCTCCGGGACAGGGGGAAAATCAGCCCCAGCATTTT
clone_size: NA
d_call: TRBD1
v_call: TRBV18
j_call: TRBJ1-5

cdr3_aa: CASRLAGGGGNEQFF
cdr3_nt: TGTGCCAGCAGATTAGCGGGAGGGGGAGGGAATGAGCAGTTCTTC
clone_size: few
d_call: TRBD2
v_call: TRBV12-3/TRBV12-4
j_call: TRBJ2-1

cdr3_aa: CSVEGGGRGGYTF
cdr3_nt: TGCAGCGTTGAAGGCGGGGGGCGCGGGGGCTACACCTTC
clone_size: few
d_call: NA
v_call: TRBV29-1
j_call: TRBJ1-2

cdr3_aa: CASSYLGAYEQYF
cdr3_nt: TGTGCCAGCAGTTACTTAGGTGCCTACGAGCAGTACTTC
clone_size: few
d_call: NA
v_call: TRBV2
j_call: TRBJ2-7

cdr3_aa: CASTLGHNNSPLHF
cdr3_nt: TGTGCCAGCACCCTGGGACATAATAATTCACCCCTCCACTTT
clone_size: few
d_call: NA
v_call: TRBV5-6
j_call: TRBJ1-6